What follows describes a single T cell receptor (beta chain). Germline CDR1 SGHKS, CDR2 YYEKEE (reference sequence). Trimming removed 0 bases from V and 3 bases from J; junction bases left unmatched: 8. The CDR3 length is 16 residues. The sample belongs to a study of blood T cell repertoires in COVID-19. The protocol was immunoSEQ multiplex PCR, while the TCRdb copy is restricted to in-frame clones and leaves out a portion. Of 650,000 to 800,000 clones listed, about nine tenths were seen once; the top ten hold roughly 0.25%. This chain uses TRBV5-5 with TRBJ1-2, with 7 bases identical to TRBD1. This TCR was sampled from a woman aged 18-29 years with acute or convalescent COVID-19. Material for sequencing was peripheral blood. The CDR3 loop is CASSLGQGFPYYGYTF. In DNA, the CDR3 is TGTGCCAGCAGCTTGGGACAGGGCTTCCCTTACTATGGCTACACCTTC.